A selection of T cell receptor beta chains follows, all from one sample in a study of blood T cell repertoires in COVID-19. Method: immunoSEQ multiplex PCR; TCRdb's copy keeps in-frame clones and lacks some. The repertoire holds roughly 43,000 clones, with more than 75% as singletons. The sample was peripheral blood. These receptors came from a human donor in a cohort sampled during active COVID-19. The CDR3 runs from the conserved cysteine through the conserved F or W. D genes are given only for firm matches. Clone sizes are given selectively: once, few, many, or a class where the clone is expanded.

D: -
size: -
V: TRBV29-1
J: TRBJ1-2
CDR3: CSVEWDNLYGYTF
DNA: TGCAGCGTTGAATGGGACAACCTCTATGGCTACACCTTC

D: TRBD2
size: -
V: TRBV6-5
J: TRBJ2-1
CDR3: CASTQQRERNEQFF
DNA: TGTGCCAGCACCCAACAGCGGGAGAGGAATGAGCAGTTCTTC

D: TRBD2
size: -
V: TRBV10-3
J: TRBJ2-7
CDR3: CAISDPTSGNPTYEQYF
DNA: TGTGCCATCAGTGACCCAACTAGCGGAAACCCCACCTACGAGCAGTACTTC

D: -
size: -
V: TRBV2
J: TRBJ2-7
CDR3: CASSESGVGGSSSYEQYF
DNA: TGTGCCAGCAGTGAATCAGGGGTAGGCGGGAGTAGTTCCTACGAGCAGTACTTC

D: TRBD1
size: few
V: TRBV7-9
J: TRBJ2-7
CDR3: CASRHQTGIEQYF
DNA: TGTGCCAGCAGGCATCAGACAGGGATCGAGCAGTACTTC

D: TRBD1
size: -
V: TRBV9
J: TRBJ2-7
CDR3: CASSAGTGILEQYF
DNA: TGTGCCAGCAGCGCCGGGACAGGGATTCTCGAGCAGTACTTC

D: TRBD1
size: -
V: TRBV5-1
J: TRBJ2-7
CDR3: CASSLRTGGDYEQYF
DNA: TGCGCCAGCAGCCTTCGGACAGGGGGCGACTACGAGCAGTACTTC

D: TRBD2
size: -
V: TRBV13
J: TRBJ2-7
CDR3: CASSLMAGEREQYF
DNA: TGTGCCAGCAGCTTAATGGCGGGAGAGAGGGAGCAGTACTTC

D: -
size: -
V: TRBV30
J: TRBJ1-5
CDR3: CAWSVFGKYSNQPQHF
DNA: TGTGCCTGGAGTGTCTTCGGGAAATATAGCAATCAGCCCCAGCATTTT

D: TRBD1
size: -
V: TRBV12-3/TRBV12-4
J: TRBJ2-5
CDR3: CASSPTGGETQYF
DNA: TGTGCCAGCAGTCCGACAGGGGGGGAGACCCAGTACTTC

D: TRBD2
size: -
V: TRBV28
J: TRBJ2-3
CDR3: CASSSSTSGRARDTQYF
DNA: TGTGCCAGCAGTTCCTCGACTAGCGGGAGGGCCAGAGATACGCAGTATTTT

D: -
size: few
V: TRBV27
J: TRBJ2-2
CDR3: CASSVGWRDTGELFF
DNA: TGTGCCAGCAGTGTCGGGTGGAGGGACACCGGGGAGCTGTTTTTT

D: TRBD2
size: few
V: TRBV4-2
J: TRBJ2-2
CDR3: CASSQVPGLVSGELFF
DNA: TGTGCCAGCAGCCAAGTCCCGGGACTAGTATCCGGGGAGCTGTTTTTT

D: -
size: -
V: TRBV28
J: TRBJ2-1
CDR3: CASSTRGAKNEQFF
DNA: TGTGCCAGCAGTACCCGGGGGGCAAAAAATGAGCAGTTCTTC

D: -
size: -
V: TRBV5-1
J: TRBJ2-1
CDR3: CASSLDFGVRNEQFF
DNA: TGCGCCAGCAGCTTGGACTTCGGGGTTAGAAATGAGCAGTTCTTC

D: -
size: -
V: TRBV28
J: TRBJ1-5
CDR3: CASTEGGQPQHF
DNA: TGTGCCAGCACCGAGGGCGGCCAGCCCCAGCATTTT

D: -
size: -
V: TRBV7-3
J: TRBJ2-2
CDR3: CASSPPGAGGTGELFF
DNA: TGTGCCAGCAGCCCACCTGGGGCAGGGGGGACCGGGGAGCTGTTTTTT